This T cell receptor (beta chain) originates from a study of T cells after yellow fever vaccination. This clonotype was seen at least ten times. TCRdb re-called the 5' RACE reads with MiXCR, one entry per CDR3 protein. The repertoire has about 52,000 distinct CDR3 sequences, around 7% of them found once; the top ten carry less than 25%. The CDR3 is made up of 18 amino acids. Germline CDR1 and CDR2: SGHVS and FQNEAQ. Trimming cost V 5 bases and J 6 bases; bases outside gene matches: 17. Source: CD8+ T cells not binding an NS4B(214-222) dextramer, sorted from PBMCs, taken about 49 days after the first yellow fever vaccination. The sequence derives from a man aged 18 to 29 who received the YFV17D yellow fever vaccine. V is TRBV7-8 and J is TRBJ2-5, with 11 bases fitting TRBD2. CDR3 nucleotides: TGTGCCAGCAGCCCTAAGACTAGCGGGGACCCCCAAGGGAAGACCCAGTACTTC. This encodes CASSPKTSGDPQGKTQYF.